This T cell receptor beta chain was captured by sequencing in a study of T-cell reconstitution after alpha-beta-depleted transplantation in children. V was clipped by 6 bases and J by 5 bases; unmatched bases: 14. Germline-derived CDR1 and CDR2 are MNHEY and SVGEGT. CDR3 size: 17 residues. Preparation of the TCRbeta library involved a method that used unique molecular identifiers. TCRdb reprocessed the PCR reads with MiXCR, giving one entry per CDR3 protein. Of around 490,000 distinct CDR3 sequences listed, 11% were seen once; the top ten hold 12% to 15%. The sample in question was PBMCs, mostly from graft donor cells, obtained 180 days after TCRalphabeta/CD19-depleted stem cell transplant. V and J are TRBV6-2 or TRBV6-3 and TRBJ1-4; 8 bases are a match to TRBD1. This TCR came from a female patient between 2 and 15 years old who had a stem cell transplant for aplastic anemia, so the T cells may come from the graft donor. The CDR3: CASRWTTTGEENEKLFF. For the CDR3, the DNA is TGTGCCAGCAGATGGACCACGACAGGGGAAGAGAATGAAAAACTGTTTTTT.